This TCR beta chain came from a study of PD-1 blockade in classical Hodgkin lymphoma. Study summary: Nivolumab dosed at 3 mg/kg went to patients intravenously every 2 weeks. General study results and limits: CD4+ TCR diversity, unlike CD8+, rose significantly by C4D1.

This table comes from immunoSEQ multiplex PCR, and its TCRdb copy is limited to in-frame clones, with some not included. The table shows 13,000 or so clones, with about four fifths occurring only once. Specified time point: cycle 4 day 1 (C4D1), after less than 7 weeks of nivolumab. Each patient relapsed following autologous stem cell transplantation, and prior brentuximab vedotin exposure differed. Thawed PBMCs underwent magnetic negative selection to yield purified CD4+ T cells. Notes on this clone: Its antigen remains unknown.

With 5 bases removed from V and 0 bases from J, the gap between germline ends came to 11 bases. Germline CDR1 reads MNHNS; CDR2 reads SASEGT. The CDR3 extends over 14 amino acids. Sequenced material: CD4+ T cells from blood, taken before the fourth cycle of nivolumab. The chain is built from TRBV6-1 and TRBJ2-7, with a possible D match to TRBD1 (6 bases). This TCR came from a human donor with classical Hodgkin lymphoma. The CDR3 DNA is TGTGCCAGCAGTACACAGGGTTTCTCCTACGAGCAGTACTTC. Encoded protein: CASSTQGFSYEQYF.